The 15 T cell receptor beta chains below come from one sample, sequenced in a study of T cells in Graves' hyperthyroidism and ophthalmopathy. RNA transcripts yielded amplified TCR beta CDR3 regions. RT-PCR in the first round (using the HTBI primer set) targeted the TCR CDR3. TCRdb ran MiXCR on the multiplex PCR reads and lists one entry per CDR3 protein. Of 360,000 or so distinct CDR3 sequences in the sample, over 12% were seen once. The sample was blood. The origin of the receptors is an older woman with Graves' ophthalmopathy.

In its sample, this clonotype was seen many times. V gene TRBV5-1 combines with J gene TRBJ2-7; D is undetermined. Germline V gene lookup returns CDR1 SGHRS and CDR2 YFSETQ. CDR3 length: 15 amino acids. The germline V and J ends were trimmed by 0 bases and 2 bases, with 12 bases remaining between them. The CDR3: CASSLGPSQAYEQYF. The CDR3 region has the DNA TGCGCCAGCAGCTTGGGCCCTTCTCAAGCCTACGAGCAGTACTTC.

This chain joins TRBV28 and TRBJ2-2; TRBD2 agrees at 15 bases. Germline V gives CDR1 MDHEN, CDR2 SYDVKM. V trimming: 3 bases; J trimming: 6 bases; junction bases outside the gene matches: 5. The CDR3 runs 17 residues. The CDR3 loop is CASSFLGLAGGPGELFF. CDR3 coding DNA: TGTGCCAGCAGTTTCCTCGGACTAGCGGGAGGGCCCGGGGAGCTGTTTTTT.

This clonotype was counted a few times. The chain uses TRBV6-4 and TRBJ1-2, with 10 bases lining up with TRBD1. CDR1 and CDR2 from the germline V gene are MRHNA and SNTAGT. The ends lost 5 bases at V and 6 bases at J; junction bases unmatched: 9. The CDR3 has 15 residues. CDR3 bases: TGTGCCAGCAGTCCCGCCGGGACAGGGGTGGATGGCTACACCTTC. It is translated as CASSPAGTGVDGYTF.

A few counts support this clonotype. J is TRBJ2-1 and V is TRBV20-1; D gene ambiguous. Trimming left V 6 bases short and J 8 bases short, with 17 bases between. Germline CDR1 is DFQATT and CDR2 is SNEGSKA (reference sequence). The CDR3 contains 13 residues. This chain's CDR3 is CSAIQLLRDEQFF. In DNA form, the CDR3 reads TGCAGTGCCATCCAACTCCTTAGGGATGAGCAGTTCTTC.

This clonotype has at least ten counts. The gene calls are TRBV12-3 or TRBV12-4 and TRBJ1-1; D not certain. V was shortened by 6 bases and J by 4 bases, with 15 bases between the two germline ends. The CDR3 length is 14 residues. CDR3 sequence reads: CASSLRQTVTEAFF. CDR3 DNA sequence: TGTGCCAGCAGCCTACGCCAGACGGTCACTGAAGCTTTCTTT.

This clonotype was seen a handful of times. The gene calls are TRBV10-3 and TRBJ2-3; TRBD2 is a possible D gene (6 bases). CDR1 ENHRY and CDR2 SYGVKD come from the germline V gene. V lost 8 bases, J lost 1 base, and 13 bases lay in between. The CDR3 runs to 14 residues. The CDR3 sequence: CAIRGGSGTDTQYF. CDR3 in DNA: TGTGCCATCCGTGGAGGGAGTGGCACAGATACGCAGTATTTT.

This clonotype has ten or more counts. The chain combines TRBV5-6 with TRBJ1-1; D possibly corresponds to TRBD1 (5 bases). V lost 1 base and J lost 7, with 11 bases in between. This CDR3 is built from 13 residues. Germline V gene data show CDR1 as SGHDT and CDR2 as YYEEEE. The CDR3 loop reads CASSLYRMGEAFF. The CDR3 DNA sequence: TGTGCCAGCAGCTTGTACAGGATGGGTGAAGCTTTCTTT.

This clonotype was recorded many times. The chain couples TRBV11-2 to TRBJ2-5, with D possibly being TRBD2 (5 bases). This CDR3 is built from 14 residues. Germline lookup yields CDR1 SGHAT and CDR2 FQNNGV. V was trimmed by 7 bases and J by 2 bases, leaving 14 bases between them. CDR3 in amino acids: CASTQGGLQETQYF. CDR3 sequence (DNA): TGTGCCAGCACTCAAGGCGGGTTACAAGAGACCCAGTACTTC.

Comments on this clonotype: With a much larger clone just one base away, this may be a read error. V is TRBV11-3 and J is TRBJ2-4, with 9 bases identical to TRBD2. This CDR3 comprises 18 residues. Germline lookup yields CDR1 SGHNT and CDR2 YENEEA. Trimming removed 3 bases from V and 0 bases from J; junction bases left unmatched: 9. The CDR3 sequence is CASSFSRLAERAKNIQYF. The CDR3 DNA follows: TGTGCCAGCAGCTTCTCCCGACTAGCGGAACGAGCCAAAAACATTCAGTACTTC.

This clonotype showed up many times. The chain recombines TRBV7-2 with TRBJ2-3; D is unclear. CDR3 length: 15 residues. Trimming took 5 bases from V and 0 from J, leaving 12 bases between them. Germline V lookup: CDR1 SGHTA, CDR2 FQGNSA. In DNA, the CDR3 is TGTGCCAGCAGCCTCCAGCCTACGAGCACAGATACGCAGTATTTT. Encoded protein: CASSLQPTSTDTQYF. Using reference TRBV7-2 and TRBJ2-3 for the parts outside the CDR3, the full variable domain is GAGVSQSPSNKVTEKGKDVELRCDPISGHTALYWYRQSLGQGLEFLIYFQGNSAPDKSGLPSDRFSAERTGGSVSTLTIQRTQQEDSAVYLCASSLQPTSTDTQYFGPGTRLTVL.

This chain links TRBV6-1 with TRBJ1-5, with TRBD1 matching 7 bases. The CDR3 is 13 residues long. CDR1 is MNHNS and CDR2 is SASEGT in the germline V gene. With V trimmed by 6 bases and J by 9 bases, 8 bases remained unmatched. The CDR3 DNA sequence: TGTGCCAGCAGCGGGGACAGCTTACGGCCCCAGCATTTT. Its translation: CASSGDSLRPQHF.

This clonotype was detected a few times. The CDR3 DNA follows: TGTGCCAGCAGCGACGGGACAGGGGCTAGCAATCAGCCCCAGCATTTT. This encodes CASSDGTGASNQPQHF. V and J are TRBV5-5 and TRBJ1-5, with 10 nucleotides matching TRBD1. Germline V gives CDR1 SGHKS, CDR2 YYEKEE (reference sequence). After removal of 4 bases from V and 0 bases from J, the junction contained 4 bases not matched to a gene. The CDR3 has 16 amino acids.

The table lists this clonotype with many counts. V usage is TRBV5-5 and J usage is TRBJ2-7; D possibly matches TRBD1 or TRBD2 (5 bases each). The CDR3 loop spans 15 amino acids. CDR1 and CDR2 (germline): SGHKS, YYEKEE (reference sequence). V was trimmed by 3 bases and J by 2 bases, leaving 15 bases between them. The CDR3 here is CASSSLTAVTYEQYF. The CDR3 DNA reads TGTGCCAGCAGCTCCCTGACAGCGGTCACCTACGAGCAGTACTTC.

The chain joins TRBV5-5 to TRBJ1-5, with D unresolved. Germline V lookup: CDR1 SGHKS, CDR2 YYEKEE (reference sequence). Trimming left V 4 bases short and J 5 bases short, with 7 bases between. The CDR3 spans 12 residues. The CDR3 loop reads CASSVSDQPQHF. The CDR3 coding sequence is TGTGCCAGCAGCGTATCTGATCAGCCCCAGCATTTT.

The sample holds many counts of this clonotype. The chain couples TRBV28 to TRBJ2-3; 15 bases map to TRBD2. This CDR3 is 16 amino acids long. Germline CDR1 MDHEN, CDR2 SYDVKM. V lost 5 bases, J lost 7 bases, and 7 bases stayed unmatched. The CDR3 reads CASSLGLAGGRYTQYF. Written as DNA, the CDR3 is TGTGCCAGCAGTCTGGGACTAGCGGGAGGTCGTTATACGCAGTATTTT.